This TCR beta chain is drawn from a study of T-cell reconstitution after alpha-beta-depleted transplantation in children. A TCRbeta library incorporating unique molecular identifiers was prepared. TCRdb used MiXCR to reprocess the PCR reads, holding one entry per CDR3 protein. There are approximately 210,000 distinct CDR3 sequences in the sample; more than 14% occur only once, and about 12% lies in the top ten. Sequenced material: PBMCs from the stem cell graft donor, taken from the stem cell graft. The sequence was obtained from a human donor who donated a stem cell graft to a child with acute lymphoblastic leukemia.

CDR3 sequence reads: CASSLFIRTSVYEQYF. The CDR3 DNA follows: TGCGCCAGCAGCTTGTTCATACGGACTAGCGTCTACGAGCAGTACTTC. The V gene is TRBV5-1, the J gene TRBJ2-7; TRBD2 matches at 9 bases. The ends lost 1 base at V and 3 bases at J; junction bases unmatched: 8. Germline V CDR1 and CDR2: SGHRS, YFSETQ. This CDR3 comprises 16 residues. The variable domain in full, with the rest retrieved from reference TRBV5-1 and TRBJ2-7, is KAGVTQTPRYLIKTRGQQVTLSCSPISGHRSVSWYQQTPGQGLQFLFEYFSETQRNKGNFPGRFSGRQFSNSRSEMNVSTLELGDSALYLCASSLFIRTSVYEQYFGPGTRLTVT.